This T cell receptor (beta chain) was sequenced in a study of blood T cell repertoires in COVID-19. Study background: The study drew acute and convalescent COVID-19 samples from the United States, Italy and Spain. T cells, B-cell-depleted T cells, or PBMCs provided the cDNA or gDNA that served as material.

Seattle enrolled patients during active infection and tracked them longitudinally. This clone has just one count. In the original analysis: Nucleated cell counts were estimated from reference gene primer amplification. The table came from immunoSEQ multiplex PCR; TCRdb's copy has only in-frame clones and leaves some out. The DNA was the basis for D and trimming; V, J and clone size are from that table. Of 100,000 to 150,000 clones in the sample, 65% to 85% were seen once. In germline, CDR1 is SGHNT, CDR2 YENEEA. J lost 0 bases, V lost 3 bases, and 9 bases had no gene match. The CDR3 spans 18 residues. This TCR was recovered from a man between 25 and 39 years old with COVID-19, enrolled during active disease. J is TRBJ2-3 and V is TRBV11-3; 10 nucleotides line up with TRBD2. The sequencing input was peripheral blood. The CDR3 nucleotides are TGTGCCAGCAGCTTGACTTTAGCGGGGGGCTCTAGCACAGATACGCAGTATTTT. Its translation is CASSLTLAGGSSTDTQYF.